These T cell receptor beta chains were read from a single sample in a study of technical replicates of blood from a few donors. This table comes from immunoSEQ multiplex PCR, and its TCRdb copy is limited to in-frame clones, with some not included. The sample yields fewer than 85,000 clones, around 94% seen once. The sample was T cells isolated from PBMCs. These receptors were obtained from a human donor in good health. Both conserved end residues are part of each CDR3. The D gene is left open where the match is weak. Rows give clone size only sometimes, using once, few, many, or a class for an expanded clone.

j_call v_call d_call clone_size cdr3_nt cdr3_aa
TRBJ1-3 TRBV2 . . TGTGCCAGCATCAATGGAAACACCATATATTTT CASINGNTIYF
TRBJ1-6 TRBV6-5 . . TGTGCCAGCAGTTACACCGGGGAGGGGACCCTCTCACCCCTCCACTTT CASSYTGEGTLSPLHF
TRBJ2-7 TRBV10-3 TRBD2 . TGTGCCATCGGAAGAGCGGGAATCTACGAGCAGTACTTC CAIGRAGIYEQYF
TRBJ1-2 TRBV27 TRBD1 . TGTGCCAGCAGTTTATCACTTACAGGGGCTCGTTGGAATGGCTACACCTTC CASSLSLTGARWNGYTF
TRBJ2-5 TRBV6-1 TRBD1 . TGTGCCAGCACCCGCGGACAGGTCGGCCAAGAGACCCAGTACTTC CASTRGQVGQETQYF
TRBJ1-1 TRBV4-1 . . TGCGCCAGCAGCCCCACAGGCCTTGAAGCTTTCTTT CASSPTGLEAFF
TRBJ2-5 TRBV9 . . TGTGCCAGCAGCGCCGGAGGGTACCAAGAGACCCAGTACTTC CASSAGGYQETQYF
TRBJ1-2 TRBV7-2 TRBD1 . TGTGCCAGCAGCCCAGGGGGACAGGGGGGTAGCTACACCTTC CASSPGGQGGSYTF
TRBJ2-7 TRBV2 . . TGTGCCAGCAGTTCCACTAGTTACGAGCAGTACTTC CASSSTSYEQYF
TRBJ1-1 TRBV28 . once TGTGCCAGCAGCCCTAGGGGCTCTCACACTGAAGCTTTCTTT CASSPRGSHTEAFF
TRBJ2-3 TRBV5-6 . . TGTGCCACCAACGCCGGAGGTAATACGCAGTATTTT CATNAGGNTQYF
TRBJ2-7 TRBV27 TRBD1 . TGTGCCAGCAGTTTGAGGGACAGGTTTAGGGTCTACGAGCAGTACTTC CASSLRDRFRVYEQYF
TRBJ1-2 TRBV19 TRBD1 . TGTGCCAGTAGTACGCGAGACAGGGGGTTTGGCTACACCTTC CASSTRDRGFGYTF
TRBJ2-7 TRBV10-1 TRBD2 . TGCGCCAGCAGTGAAAGTCGACTAGCGGGAGATAGAGAGCAGTACTTC CASSESRLAGDREQYF
TRBJ2-7 TRBV7-9 TRBD1 few TGTGCCAGCAGCTTAGCTATGGACAGGGCCTACGAGCAGTACTTC CASSLAMDRAYEQYF
TRBJ1-2 TRBV5-4 . . TGTGCCAGCAGCTTCGTTACCGGGGACTATGGCTACACCTTC CASSFVTGDYGYTF
TRBJ2-7 TRBV5-4 . . TGTGCCAGCAGCAAGTCAATCGGGGCCTACGAGCAGTACTTC CASSKSIGAYEQYF
TRBJ1-2 TRBV19 . . TGTGCCAGTAGTATAGACATCAGGGTAGATGGCTACACCTTC CASSIDIRVDGYTF
TRBJ2-1 TRBV28 TRBD2 . TGTGCCAGCAGTTTACCCCCTGGGGCGGGAGTGGCCAATGAGCAGTTCTTC CASSLPPGAGVANEQFF
TRBJ2-3 TRBV7-8 . . TGTGCCAGCAGATCGCTCAGCGGGCATAGCACAGATACGCAGTATTTT CASRSLSGHSTDTQYF
TRBJ2-1 TRBV9 TRBD2 . TGTGCCAGCAGCGCGGGACTAGCGGGGGAGAGTGAGCAGTTCTTC CASSAGLAGESEQFF
TRBJ2-7 TRBV29-1 . . TGCAGCGTCCTTCTAGACTCCTACGAGCAGTACTTC CSVLLDSYEQYF
TRBJ1-5 TRBV4-1 . . TGCGCCAGCAGCCAGAGATTTGGACGGTCCTTAGGAGGGCAGCCCCAGCATTTT CASSQRFGRSLGGQPQHF
TRBJ2-3 TRBV4-1 . once TGCGCCAGCAGCCAGGGGAGTAGGTCAGATACGCAGTATTTT CASSQGSRSDTQYF
TRBJ2-1 TRBV27 TRBD2 . TGTGCCAGCAGTCTTTTAACTAGCGGCGGCAATGAGCAGTTCTTC CASSLLTSGGNEQFF
TRBJ2-6 TRBV5-1 . once TGCGCCAGCAGGCAGGGCTCTGGGGCCAACGTCCTGACTTTC CASRQGSGANVLTF
TRBJ2-7 TRBV19 . once TGTGCCAGTAGCCCCCCGGCGGGACAGATGCTCGACGAGCAGTACTTC CASSPPAGQMLDEQYF
TRBJ1-2 TRBV5-1 . . TGCGCCAGCAGCTTAACCCCACAGGAGACTAACTATGGCTACACCTTC CASSLTPQETNYGYTF
TRBJ1-1 TRBV28 . . TGTGCCAGCAGTTTAGTCTCCCCATACGGAGCGAACACTGAAGCTTTCTTT CASSLVSPYGANTEAFF
TRBJ2-7 TRBV10-3 TRBD2 . TGTGCCATGATGGCTAGCGGCGCCTACGAGCAGTACTTC CAMMASGAYEQYF
TRBJ2-2 TRBV7-9 . . TGTGCCAGCAGCTTATATCTGACAGGAGAGCTGTTTTTT CASSLYLTGELFF
TRBJ2-4 TRBV7-2 . . TGTGCCAGCAGCTTAGTAGGGTGGACTCTGAACATTCAGTACTTC CASSLVGWTLNIQYF
TRBJ1-3 TRBV4-1 . . TGCGCCAGCAGCGCCCGACAGAGTGGAAACACCATATATTTT CASSARQSGNTIYF
TRBJ1-5 TRBV25-1 . . TGTGCCAGCAGTGGAGGGGGGGGCAATCAGCCCCAGCATTTT CASSGGGGNQPQHF
TRBJ2-5 TRBV5-4 TRBD1 . TGTGCCAGCAGCTTTTCCATTTCGGGACAGGGCGATGAGACCCAGTACTTC CASSFSISGQGDETQYF
TRBJ2-7 TRBV7-6 TRBD2 . TGTGCCAGCAGCTCGGGGGAGGGCGCCTACGAGCAGTACTTC CASSSGEGAYEQYF
TRBJ2-2 TRBV6-6 . . TGTGCCAGCAGTTACGGGCTAGCGAAGACCGGGGAGCTGTTTTTT CASSYGLAKTGELFF
TRBJ2-1 TRBV7-3 TRBD2 . TGTGCCAGCAGCTATCGGACTAGCGGGATGAATGAGCAGTTCTTC CASSYRTSGMNEQFF
TRBJ2-1 TRBV5-1 TRBD2 . TGCGCCAGCAGCAAACAAGCGGGGGCCTCCTACAATGAGCAGTTCTTC CASSKQAGASYNEQFF
TRBJ1-4 TRBV7-9 TRBD1 once TGTGCCAGCAGCTTACCTCAGGGGGTAAATGAAAAACTGTTTTTT CASSLPQGVNEKLFF
TRBJ1-4 TRBV2 . . TGTGCCAGCAGGGCCCCGGGACAATATAATGAAAAACTGTTTTTT CASRAPGQYNEKLFF
TRBJ2-7 TRBV7-6 TRBD1 . TGTGCCAGCAGCCTCGGGGACAGGCTCTCCTACGAGCAGTACTTC CASSLGDRLSYEQYF
TRBJ2-2 TRBV5-1 . . TGCGCCAGCAGCTTCGGGAACACCGGGGAGCTGTTTTTT CASSFGNTGELFF
TRBJ2-1 TRBV6-5 . . TGTGCCAGCAGAAACACAGGGGAGCAGTTCTTC CASRNTGEQFF
TRBJ2-3 TRBV19 TRBD2 . TGTGCCAGTAGGTTATATAGCGGGGGTCGCACAGATACGCAGTATTTT CASRLYSGGRTDTQYF
TRBJ1-2 TRBV11-2 . . TGTGCCAGCAGCTTTCGGCAGGGATTGAAGTCCTACACCTTC CASSFRQGLKSYTF
TRBJ2-1 TRBV6-1 TRBD1 . TGTGCCAGCAGTGAAGAGGGATACAGGGGGCAGTTCTTC CASSEEGYRGQFF
TRBJ1-4 TRBV27 . . TGTGCCAGCAGTTTAGCGTACCAGGCAACTAATGAAAAACTGTTTTTT CASSLAYQATNEKLFF
TRBJ2-3 TRBV2 TRBD2 . TGTGCCAGCAGTGGAACGGGGGGAACAGATACGCAGTATTTT CASSGTGGTDTQYF
TRBJ2-5 TRBV6-1 . . TGTGCCAGCAGTGAGGCAGCGCAGGGGTACCAAGAGACCCAGTACTTC CASSEAAQGYQETQYF